The 12 T cell receptor beta chains reported below all come from one sample, sequenced in a study of response to subunit inactivated influenza vaccine. TCRdb recomputed calls from the RT-PCR reads with MiXCR, one row per CDR3 protein. The sample has 500,000 to 650,000 distinct CDR3 sequences, about 8% seen once; the top ten hold 13%. Sequencing was performed on PBMCs from blood, taken less than 30 months after vaccination. Receptors originate from a man aged 45 to 75 who received an inactivated influenza vaccine.

V usage is TRBV7-8 and J usage is TRBJ1-5, with D uncertain. In germline, CDR1 is SGHVS, CDR2 FQNEAQ. V was trimmed by 4 bases and J by 3 bases, leaving 13 bases between them. The CDR3 totals 15 residues. As DNA, the CDR3 is TGTGCCAGCAGCTCGGTAGGGCGTCTCAATCAGCCCCAGCATTTT. It specifies CASSSVGRLNQPQHF. Full variable domain (rest looked up from reference TRBV7-8 and TRBJ1-5): GAGVSQSPRYKVAKRGQDVALRCDPISGHVSLFWYQQALGQGPEFLTYFQNEAQLDKSGLPSDRFFAERPEGSVSTLKIQRTQQEDSAVYLCASSSVGRLNQPQHFGDGTRLSIL.

In this sample, this clonotype turned up many times. CDR3 in amino acids: CASSLVGTGGLDTQYF. The CDR3 DNA reads TGTGCCAGCAGCTTAGTGGGGACAGGGGGGCTAGATACGCAGTATTTT. This chain connects TRBV7-2 to TRBJ2-3, with TRBD1 matching over 11 bases. Per the germline V gene, CDR1 is SGHTA and CDR2 is FQGNSA. The CDR3 spans 16 residues. Losses at the gene ends were 1 base for V and 5 bases for J; bases not matched to a gene: 5.

This clonotype was detected ten times or more. V usage is TRBV12-3 or TRBV12-4 and J usage is TRBJ2-7; 7 bases match TRBD1. Trimming took 3 bases from V and 5 from J; bases not matched to a gene: 7. CDR3 length equals 14 residues. The CDR3 region is CASSLRQGYHEQYF. CDR3 nucleotides: TGTGCCAGCAGTTTGAGACAGGGTTACCACGAGCAGTACTTC.

About this clonotype: Possible read error: a much larger clone is one base away. The rearrangement links TRBV20-1 to TRBJ1-5; tentatively, D is TRBD1 (6 bases). Germline CDR1 DFQATT, CDR2 SNEGSKA (reference sequence). This CDR3 comprises 13 residues. The CDR3 DNA is TGCAGTCCTAGGGACAAGCCCAATCAGCCCCAGCATTTT. Translating it yields CSPRDKPNQPQHF.

This clonotype showed up just a few times. This chain uses TRBV7-9 with TRBJ2-7; no firm D call. With 4 bases removed from V and 6 bases from J, the gap between germline ends came to 10 bases. The germline CDR1 and CDR2 sequences are SEHNR and FQNEAQ (reference sequence). This CDR3 is built from 12 residues. CDR3: CASSSLLTEQYF. The CDR3 region has the DNA TGTGCCAGCAGCTCCCTCTTGACCGAGCAGTACTTC.

The chain has TRBV4-3 and TRBJ2-3, with a possible D match to TRBD2 (5 bases). V was cut by 2 bases and J by 4 bases, with 10 bases left in between. CDR1 and CDR2 (germline): LGHNA, YSLEER. The CDR3 has 14 amino acids. The CDR3 DNA reads TGCGCCAGCAGCCAAAACGGACTTTCAGATACGCAGTATTTT. Protein product: CASSQNGLSDTQYF.

This clonotype was counted at least ten times. The chain joins TRBV2 to TRBJ1-3; 11 bases are a match to TRBD1. Germline V gene data show CDR1 as SNHLY and CDR2 as FYNNEI. V lost 6 bases to trimming and J lost 3 bases; unmatched junction nucleotides: 1. The CDR3 runs 14 residues. CDR3 coding DNA: TGTGCCAGCAGCGGGACAGGGGGTGGAAACACCATATATTTT. It is translated as CASSGTGGGNTIYF.

Only a few counts were recorded for this clonotype. This chain links TRBV20-1 with TRBJ1-1; D unclear. The CDR3 totals 14 residues. Trimming took 5 bases from V and 1 from J, leaving 14 bases between them. Germline CDR1 DFQATT, CDR2 SNEGSKA (reference sequence). The CDR3 DNA is TGCAGTGCTCTCAAGGGCGGAGGGAACACTGAAGCTTTCTTT. Protein product: CSALKGGGNTEAFF.

This clonotype was counted at least ten times. One end of the junction does not line up with germline, which may come from a read error. The V gene is TRBV7-9, the J gene TRBJ2-3; the match to TRBD2 covers 9 bases. The CDR3 length is 15 residues. Germline V gene data show CDR1 as SEHNR and CDR2 as FQNEAQ (reference sequence). The CDR3 nucleotides are TGCGCCAGCAGCTTGACTAGCGGAAGCACAGATACGCAGTATTTT. Its protein product is CASSLTSGSTDTQYF.

This clonotype was seen more than once but under ten times. The rearrangement uses TRBV7-2 and TRBJ2-7; tentatively, D is TRBD1 or TRBD2 (6 bases each). Germline assignment: CDR1 SGHTA and CDR2 FQGNSA. CDR3 length: 15 amino acids. V lost 4 bases to trimming and J lost 5 bases, with 18 bases between them. The CDR3 DNA is TGTGCCAGCAGCTGGGACGGGGGCTCTGGGGACGAGCAGTACTTC. Translating it yields CASSWDGGSGDEQYF. The complete variable domain, with remaining parts taken from reference TRBV7-2 and TRBJ2-7, reads GAGVSQSPSNKVTEKGKDVELRCDPISGHTALYWYRQSLGQGLEFLIYFQGNSAPDKSGLPSDRFSAERTGGSVSTLTIQRTQQEDSAVYLCASSWDGGSGDEQYFGPGTRLTVT.

V usage is TRBV5-1 and J usage is TRBJ2-5; D is undetermined. The CDR3 length is 15 residues. The germline V and J ends were trimmed by 4 bases and 4 bases, with 17 bases remaining between them. Germline V gives CDR1 SGHRS, CDR2 YFSETQ. CDR3 amino acids: CASSVTAISRETQYF. The CDR3 DNA reads as TGCGCCAGCAGCGTAACAGCGATCTCCCGAGAGACCCAGTACTTC.

The chain carries TRBV28 and TRBJ2-3; 7 bases fit TRBD2. The CDR3 runs 17 residues. Trimming at V came to 4 bases and at J to 2 bases, leaving 12 bases not matched to a gene. Germline CDR1 and CDR2: MDHEN and SYDVKM. The CDR3 sequence is CASSWAKAGEDTDTQYF. The DNA for the CDR3 is TGTGCCAGCAGTTGGGCGAAGGCGGGAGAGGACACAGATACGCAGTATTTT.